Each of the 24 T cell receptor beta chains below was sequenced from the same sample in a study of monozygotic twins with inflammatory bowel disease. TCRdb re-called the 5' RACE reads; every CDR3 protein appears as one record, without DNA. Across about 330,000 distinct CDR3 sequences, the top ten clones capture around 2% of the sample. Sequencing was performed on blood. The receptor source for this set is a human donor with ulcerative colitis or Crohn's disease, or a healthy co-twin of an affected twin (not recorded which).

V usage is TRBV7-2 and J usage is TRBJ2-3; TCRdb picks TRBD2, but there is no DNA to check that call. Germline V CDR1 and CDR2: SGHTA, FQGNSA. This CDR3 region has 16 residues. The CDR3: CASSLVSGGPPDTQYF.

CDR3 loop: CASSLLATDHTDTQYF. V usage is TRBV7-3 and J usage is TRBJ2-3. The CDR3 extends over 16 amino acids. Germline V gene sequence: CDR1 SGHTA, CDR2 FQGTGA.

The chain couples TRBV7-2 to TRBJ2-3; TCRdb selects TRBD1, and the lack of DNA leaves this call unchecked. CDR1 SGHTA and CDR2 FQGNSA come from the germline V gene. The CDR3 runs to 16 residues. CDR3 residues: CASSLPPAVNTDTQYF.

This sequence joins TRBV7-9 and TRBJ2-7; TCRdb indicates TRBD1, and absent DNA this call remains unverified. The CDR3 has 14 residues. CDR1 SEHNR and CDR2 FQNEAQ come from the germline V gene (reference sequence). The CDR3 here is CASSVTNPDYEQYF.

CDR3 in amino acids: CASSASGGANEKLFF. V and J are TRBV9 and TRBJ1-4; the TRBD1 assignment by TCRdb is unverifiable without DNA. The CDR3 loop spans 15 amino acids. CDR1 SGDLS and CDR2 YYNGEE come from the germline V gene.

CDR3 loop: CASSFTQEIETQYF. J is TRBJ2-5 and V is TRBV28. The CDR3 consists of 14 residues. The germline V gene has CDR1 MDHEN and CDR2 SYDVKM.

J is TRBJ2-7 and V is TRBV18. The CDR3 contains 12 residues. Germline V gene sequence: CDR1 KGHSH, CDR2 LQKENI. The CDR3 is CASSPERNEQYF.

The J gene is TRBJ2-2, the V gene TRBV19; TCRdb's assignment of TRBD1 cannot be checked, as there is no DNA. CDR1 and CDR2 (germline): LNHDA, SQIVND (reference sequence). This CDR3 has 13 amino acids. The CDR3 reads CASATGGAGELFF.

The CDR3 here is CASSLTSGAYNEQFF. The chain has TRBV7-9 and TRBJ2-1; no DNA is available, so the TRBD2 call from TCRdb remains unchecked. The germline gives CDR1 SEHNR, CDR2 FQNEAQ (reference sequence). The CDR3 runs 15 residues. The variable domain in full, completed from reference TRBV7-9 and TRBJ2-1, reads DTGVSQNPRHKITKRGQNVTFRCDPISEHNRLYWYRQTLGQGPEFLTYFQNEAQLEKSRLLSDRFSAERPKGSFSTLEIQRTEQGDSAMYLCASSLTSGAYNEQFFGPGTRLTVL.

The chain employs TRBV20-1 and TRBJ1-5. The CDR3 sequence is 13 residues long. CDR1 is DFQATT, CDR2 SNEGSKA, per germline (reference sequence). CDR3 sequence reads: CSALRESGQPQHF.

CDR3 sequence reads: CASSVGASTGELFF. The chain couples TRBV5-1 to TRBJ2-2. The length of the CDR3 is 14 residues. Looked up from germline, CDR1 is SGHRS and CDR2 is YFSETQ.

J is TRBJ1-5 and V is TRBV12-3 or TRBV12-4; TCRdb lists TRBD1, though no DNA is available to test this call. The CDR3 sequence is 15 residues long. CDR3 amino acids: CASREGGIGNQPQHF.

The chain has TRBV30 and TRBJ2-3; the D call of TRBD1 rests on TCRdb alone, since no DNA is present to check it. Germline V gives CDR1 GTSNPN, CDR2 SVGIG (reference sequence). The CDR3 runs 13 residues. Here the CDR3 reads CATVRDSTDTQYF.

The chain is built from TRBV7-2 and TRBJ2-3. The CDR3 contains 13 residues. CDR1 and CDR2 from the germline V gene are SGHTA and FQGNSA. CDR3 in amino acids: CASSSGPKDTQYF.

The genes are TRBV10-2 and TRBJ2-1; TCRdb gives TRBD2 as the D gene, but with no DNA this cannot be confirmed. Germline assignment: CDR1 WSHSY and CDR2 SAAADI. CDR3 size: 12 residues. CDR3: CASSLRANEQFF.

The J gene is TRBJ2-3, the V gene TRBV5-1; the TCRdb call, TRBD1, lacks DNA for checking. The germline CDR1 and CDR2 sequences are SGHRS and YFSETQ. CDR3 length: 15 amino acids. The CDR3 loop is CASSATGPSTDTQYF. The full variable domain, with the rest looked up from reference TRBV5-1 and TRBJ2-3, is KAGVTQTPRYLIKTRGQQVTLSCSPISGHRSVSWYQQTPGQGLQFLFEYFSETQRNKGNFPGRFSGRQFSNSRSEMNVSTLELGDSALYLCASSATGPSTDTQYFGPGTRLTVL.

The chain's CDR3 is CASILSALKQGRSYGYTF. The rearrangement joins TRBV4-3 to TRBJ1-2; TCRdb indicates TRBD1, and absent DNA this call remains unverified. The CDR3 loop spans 18 amino acids. Germline V gives CDR1 LGHNA, CDR2 YSLEER.

The chain uses TRBV15 and TRBJ2-5; TCRdb calls TRBD1, which cannot be checked without DNA. CDR1 LNHNV and CDR2 YYDKDF come from the germline V gene (reference sequence). This CDR3 is 15 amino acids long. CDR3 sequence: CATSRGAGGMETQYF. Looking up the rest from reference TRBV15 and TRBJ2-5 gives the full variable domain: DAMVIQNPRYQVTQFGKPVTLSCSQTLNHNVMYWYQQKSSQAPKLLFHYYDKDFNNEADTPDNFQSRRPNTSFCFLDIRSPGLGDTAMYLCATSRGAGGMETQYFGPGTRLLVL.

V is TRBV4-1 and J is TRBJ2-1; TCRdb designates TRBD1, a call that cannot be tested without DNA. The CDR3 covers 14 residues. The V gene's germline CDR1 is MGHRA and CDR2 YSYEKL. The CDR3 spells CASSRSVKDNEQFF.

The gene calls are TRBV9 and TRBJ2-1; there is no DNA to check the TCRdb D call of TRBD1. Germline CDR1 reads SGDLS; CDR2 reads YYNGEE. The CDR3 extends over 16 amino acids. CDR3 protein: CASSPGTGGADNEQFF.

The chain combines TRBV3-1 with TRBJ1-1; TCRdb calls TRBD1, which cannot be checked without DNA. CDR1 and CDR2 from the germline V gene are LGHDT and YNNKEL (reference sequence). The CDR3 extends over 12 amino acids. The CDR3 loop is CASSRTGVEAFF.

This chain connects TRBV7-9 to TRBJ2-7; as DNA is missing, the TRBD1 call by TCRdb cannot be tested. The CDR3 covers 13 residues. Germline lookup yields CDR1 SEHNR and CDR2 FQNEAQ (reference sequence). The CDR3 loop is CASSPGDSPEEYF.

V and J are TRBV12-3 or TRBV12-4 and TRBJ2-7. The CDR3 loop spans 15 amino acids. CDR3 in amino acids: CASSFGSVGDYEQYF.

The chain has TRBV10-3 and TRBJ1-2. Germline V gene sequence: CDR1 ENHRY, CDR2 SYGVKD. This CDR3 spans 13 amino acids. CDR3 in amino acids: CAISESAASGYTF.